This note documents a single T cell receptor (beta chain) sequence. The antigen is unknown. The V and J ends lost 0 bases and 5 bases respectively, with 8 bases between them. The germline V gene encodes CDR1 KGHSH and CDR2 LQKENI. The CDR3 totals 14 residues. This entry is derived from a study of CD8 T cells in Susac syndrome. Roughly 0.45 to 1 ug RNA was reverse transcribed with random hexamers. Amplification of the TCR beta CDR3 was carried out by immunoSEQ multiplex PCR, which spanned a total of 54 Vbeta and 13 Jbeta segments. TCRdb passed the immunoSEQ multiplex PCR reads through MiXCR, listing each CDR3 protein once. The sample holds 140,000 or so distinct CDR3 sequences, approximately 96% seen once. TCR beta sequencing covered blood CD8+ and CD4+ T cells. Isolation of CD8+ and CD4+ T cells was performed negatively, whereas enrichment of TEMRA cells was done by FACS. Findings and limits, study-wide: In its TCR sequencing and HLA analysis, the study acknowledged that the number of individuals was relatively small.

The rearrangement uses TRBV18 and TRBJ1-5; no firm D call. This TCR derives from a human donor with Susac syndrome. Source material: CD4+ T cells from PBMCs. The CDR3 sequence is CASSPPDGHQPQHF. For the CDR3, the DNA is TGTGCCAGCTCACCACCCGACGGGCATCAGCCCCAGCATTTT.